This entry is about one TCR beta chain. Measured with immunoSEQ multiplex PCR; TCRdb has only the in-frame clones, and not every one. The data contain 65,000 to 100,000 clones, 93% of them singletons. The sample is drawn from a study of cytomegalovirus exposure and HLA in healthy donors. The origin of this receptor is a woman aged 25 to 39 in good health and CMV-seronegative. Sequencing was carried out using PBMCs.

DNA for the CDR3: TGTGCCTGGAGTGCAAGGGGGTCAAACATTCAGTACTTC. It is translated as CAWSARGSNIQYF. This chain connects TRBV30 to TRBJ2-4; possible D gene TRBD1, 6 bases. The CDR3 length is 13 residues. Germline V gives CDR1 GTSNPN, CDR2 SVGIG (reference sequence). The ends were cut back, 1 base at V and 6 bases at J, with 10 bases in the middle.